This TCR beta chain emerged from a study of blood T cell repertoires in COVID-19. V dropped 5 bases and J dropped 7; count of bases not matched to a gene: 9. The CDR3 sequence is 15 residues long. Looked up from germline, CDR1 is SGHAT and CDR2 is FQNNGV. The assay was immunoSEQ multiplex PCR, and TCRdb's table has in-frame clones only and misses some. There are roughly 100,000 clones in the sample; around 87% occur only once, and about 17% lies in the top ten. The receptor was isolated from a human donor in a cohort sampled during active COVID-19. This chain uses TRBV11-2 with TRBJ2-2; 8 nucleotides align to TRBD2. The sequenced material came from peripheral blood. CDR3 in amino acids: CASSRPGLGVGELFF. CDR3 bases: TGTGCCAGCAGCCGTCCGGGACTAGGAGTCGGGGAGCTGTTTTTT.